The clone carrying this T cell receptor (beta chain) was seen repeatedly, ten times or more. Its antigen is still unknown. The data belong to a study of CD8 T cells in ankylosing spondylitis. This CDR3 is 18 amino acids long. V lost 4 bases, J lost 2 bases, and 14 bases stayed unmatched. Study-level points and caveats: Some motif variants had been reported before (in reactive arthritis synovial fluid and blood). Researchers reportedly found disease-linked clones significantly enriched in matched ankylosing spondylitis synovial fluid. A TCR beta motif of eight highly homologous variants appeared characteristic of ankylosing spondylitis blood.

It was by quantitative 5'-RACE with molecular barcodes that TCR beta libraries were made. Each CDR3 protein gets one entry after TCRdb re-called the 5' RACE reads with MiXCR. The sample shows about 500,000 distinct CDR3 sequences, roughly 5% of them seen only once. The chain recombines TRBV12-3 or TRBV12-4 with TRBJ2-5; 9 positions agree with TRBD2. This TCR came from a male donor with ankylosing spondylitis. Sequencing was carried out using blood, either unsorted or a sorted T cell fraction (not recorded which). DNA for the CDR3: TGTGCCAGCAGTTACGGACTAAGCGGGAGGCTCCTACAAGAGACCCAGTACTTC. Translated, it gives CASSYGLSGRLLQETQYF.